A selection of T cell receptor beta chains follows, all from one sample in a study of OX40 agonist ivuxolimab in advanced cancers. Repertoires were generated with immunoSEQ multiplex PCR, while TCRdb's copy carries only in-frame clones and drops some. The sample consists of about 22,000 clones, approximately 80% of them appearing once. The specimen was CD4+ or CD8+ T cells sorted from blood, collected in a trial of the OX40 agonist ivuxolimab. The receptor set was obtained from an adult with an advanced solid tumor such as melanoma, head and neck, liver or kidney cancer. Both conserved end residues are part of each CDR3. D genes are given only for firm matches. Not all rows give a size; the values are once, few, many and, for expanded clones, a class.

cdr3_length clone_size d_call j_call v_call cdr3_nt cdr3_aa
17 few TRBD2 TRBJ2-1 TRBV7-9 TGTGCCAGCAGCTCCCCAACTAGCGGGAGTAAAGACAATGAGCAGTTCTTC CASSSPTSGSKDNEQFF
14 - - TRBJ1-2 TRBV13 TGTGCCAGCAGCTTAGGGCGAGGTCACTATGGCTACACCTTC CASSLGRGHYGYTF
15 - TRBD1 TRBJ1-1 TRBV2 TGTGCCAGCAGCGGGACAGGGGGCAGGAACACTGAAGCTTTCTTT CASSGTGGRNTEAFF
19 - TRBD1 TRBJ2-6 TRBV27 TGTGCCAGCACCAACTTCCCGGGACAGGGGGTTTCTGGGGCCAACGTCCTGACTTTC CASTNFPGQGVSGANVLTF
13 - - TRBJ2-2 TRBV7-9 TGTGCCAGCAGCTTAGTCGCGCGAGGGGAGCTGTTTTTT CASSLVARGELFF
13 once - TRBJ2-3 TRBV11-2 TGTGCCAGCAGCTTAGAGGCAGACGATACGCAGTATTTT CASSLEADDTQYF
13 - - TRBJ2-7 TRBV9 TGTGCCAGCAGCCGGGGACACCGGGACGAGCAGTACTTC CASSRGHRDEQYF
15 - - TRBJ1-5 TRBV4-1 TGCGCCAGCAGCCAAGGCGGGTTGGGGAATCAGCCCCAGCATTTT CASSQGGLGNQPQHF
11 few - TRBJ2-2 TRBV7-9 TGTGCCAGCAGCTTGAGCGGGGAGCTGTTTTTT CASSLSGELFF
14 - - TRBJ1-2 TRBV6-1 TGTGCCAGCAGAACCCCGACATTAAACTATGGCTACACCTTC CASRTPTLNYGYTF
15 once - TRBJ1-1 TRBV9 TGTGCCAGCAGCACAAGGGACGGCGCACTAACTGAAGCTTTCTTT CASSTRDGALTEAFF
16 - TRBD1 TRBJ1-2 TRBV6-6 TGTGCCAGCAGTTACCGGGACAGGGGGGCTAACTATGGCTACACCTTC CASSYRDRGANYGYTF
16 - - TRBJ1-2 TRBV10-3 TGTGCCATCAGTGAGTCCCCCCAGGGGACCTTCTATGGCTACACCTTC CAISESPQGTFYGYTF
14 once TRBD1 TRBJ1-2 TRBV2 TGTGCCAGCAGGTGGACAGGGTTAGACTATGGCTACACCTTC CASRWTGLDYGYTF
13 once - TRBJ1-1 TRBV5-8 TGTGCCAGCAGCTTGATAGGTCTTTCTGAAGCTTTCTTT CASSLIGLSEAFF
16 - - TRBJ2-2 TRBV14 TGTGCCAGCAGCCAAGAGGAGGAAGGGAGGACCGGGGAGCTGTTTTTT CASSQEEEGRTGELFF
10 - - TRBJ2-2 TRBV23-1 TGCGCCCGGAGCACCGGGGAGCTGTTTTTT CARSTGELFF
15 - - TRBJ2-7 TRBV4-3 TGCGCCAGCAGCCAAGCCGGGGAAGGAACCTACGAGCAGTACTTC CASSQAGEGTYEQYF
17 - TRBD1 TRBJ2-3 TRBV5-6 TGTGCCAGCAGCTGGCCGGGACAGGGGGGAAGTGCAGATACGCAGTATTTT CASSWPGQGGSADTQYF
15 - - TRBJ2-3 TRBV19 TGTGCCAGTAGTACATCATGGGCCCCCACAGATACGCAGTATTTT CASSTSWAPTDTQYF
18 - - TRBJ1-2 TRBV27 TGTGCCAGCAGTTTATCGGGTTCTTGGGACGGGGGCGACTATGGCTACACCTTC CASSLSGSWDGGDYGYTF
17 - TRBD1 TRBJ1-5 TRBV19 TGTGCCAGTAGTACCGGGACAGGGCTTATAGACAATCAGCCCCAGCATTTT CASSTGTGLIDNQPQHF
15 - - TRBJ1-5 TRBV21-1 TGTGCCAGCAGCAAAGGGACAGGGGTTACTCAGCCCCAGCATTTT CASSKGTGVTQPQHF
15 few TRBD1 TRBJ2-7 TRBV13 TGTGCCAGCAGCTTAGGCAGGGGGTACACCTACGAGCAGTACTTC CASSLGRGYTYEQYF
13 - TRBD1 TRBJ1-2 TRBV5-4 TGTGCCAGCAGCCTACGGACAGGGTTAGGCTACACCTTC CASSLRTGLGYTF
15 - - TRBJ2-7 TRBV7-2 TGTGCCAGCAGCCTAAGACTAGATATCCGAAGCGAGCAGTACTTC CASSLRLDIRSEQYF
14 - - TRBJ1-1 TRBV5-4 TGTGCCAGCAGGCCTACAGGGATGAACACTGAAGCTTTCTTT CASRPTGMNTEAFF
13 once TRBD1 TRBJ2-7 TRBV29-1 TGCAGCGTTGGAGACAGGGGGAGCTACGAGCAGTACTTC CSVGDRGSYEQYF
14 - TRBD2 TRBJ2-3 TRBV6-6 TGTGCCAGCAGTTTCACTAGCGAAGCAGATACGCAGTATTTT CASSFTSEADTQYF
13 - TRBD2 TRBJ2-3 TRBV5-1 TGCGCCAGCAGTGGCGGGAGGACAGATACGCAGTATTTT CASSGGRTDTQYF
16 - TRBD1 TRBJ2-5 TRBV6-5 TGTGCCAGCAGTTCGGGACAGTCCTACCCCCAAGAGACCCAGTACTTC CASSSGQSYPQETQYF
15 - - TRBJ2-1 TRBV11-3 TGTGCCAGCAGCTTACGGGGTAGCTCCTACAATGAGCAGTTCTTC CASSLRGSSYNEQFF